This record concerns one T cell receptor (beta chain) sequence. Germline-derived CDR1 and CDR2 are SGHNT and YENEEA. The V end was cut by 1 base, the J end by 6 bases, with 6 bases between. This CDR3 contains 13 residues. This entry is derived from a study of blood T cell repertoires in COVID-19. Sequencing used immunoSEQ multiplex PCR; TCRdb keeps in-frame clones, though not all of them. Of about 85,000 clones in the sample, roughly 86% are singletons; the top ten hold about 1.2%. This TCR came from a woman older than 75 with acute or convalescent COVID-19. The sample comprised peripheral blood. This chain links TRBV11-3 with TRBJ2-2; D remains unclear. CDR3 in DNA: TGTGCCAGCAGCTTAGGTCCATCCGGGGAGCTGTTTTTT. Its translation: CASSLGPSGELFF. The whole variable domain, filled in from reference TRBV11-3 and TRBJ2-2, reads EAGVVQSPRYKIIEKKQPVAFWCNPISGHNTLYWYLQNLGQGPELLIRYENEEAVDDSQLPKDRFSAERLKGVDSTLKIQPAELGDSAVYLCASSLGPSGELFFGEGSRLTVL.